The clone carrying this T cell receptor (beta chain) was recorded once. Per the study methods: Junction-only sequences without quality scores were provided by ImmunoSEQ, so filtering was different. Repertoires were generated with immunoSEQ multiplex PCR, while TCRdb's copy carries only in-frame clones and drops some. V, J and clone size reflect that table, while D and trimming were determined from the DNA. This sample has around 1,900,000 clones; around 95% occur once, and the top ten carry around 1.8%. CDR3 size: 15 residues. J lost 2 bases, V lost 5 bases, and 8 bases had no gene match. The germline CDR1 and CDR2 sequences are MNHEY and SMNVEV (reference sequence). The naive CD8 subset, CD45RO-negative cells positively selected for CCR7, excluded terminally differentiated effector memory CD45RA+ cells. The donors, healthy adults who were HIV-negative, had experienced no recent acute infections or vaccinations.

These data belong to a study of shared clonotypes between healthy human individuals. Study-level information: The donor group consisted of a couple of women and three men, aged 18 to 49. Three plates were used per donor for CD4 naive, three for CD4 memory, two for CD8 naive and one for CD8 memory.

Sequencing input: naive CD8+ T cells from PBMCs. The receptor was isolated from a man aged 18 to 29 in good health. Some clones in this sample may be carry-over from other donors' samples. The chain links TRBV27 to TRBJ2-7, with 8 bases aligning to TRBD1. The CDR3 region is CASSPASTGAYEQYF. CDR3 nucleotide sequence: TGTGCCAGCAGTCCAGCCTCGACAGGGGCCTACGAGCAGTACTTC.